This section outlines one T cell receptor beta chain sequence together with its context. This entry belongs to a study of technical replicates of blood from a few donors. CDR1 and CDR2 (germline): SGDLS, YYNGEE. The CDR3 sequence is 17 residues long. V lost 4 bases to trimming and J lost 2 bases; unmatched junction nucleotides: 11. The data were produced by immunoSEQ multiplex PCR, yet TCRdb's version contains in-frame clones alone and is incomplete. The table shows tens of thousands of clones, with approximately 97% occurring only once. The sequencing input was T cells isolated from PBMCs. The rearrangement uses TRBV9 and TRBJ2-7; 11 nucleotides line up with TRBD2. This TCR derives from a human donor in good health. CDR3 sequence reads: CASSPSTSGTGTYEQYF. The CDR3 DNA reads TGTGCCAGCAGCCCCTCGACTAGCGGGACGGGGACCTACGAGCAGTACTTC.